These T cell receptor beta chains were read from a single sample in a study of OX40 agonist ivuxolimab in advanced cancers. Profiled with immunoSEQ multiplex PCR; TCRdb holds only in-frame clones, not every one. There are about 79,000 clones in the sample; less than 95% occur only once, and 9.6% lies in the top ten. Sequenced here: CD4+ or CD8+ T cells sorted from blood, sampled in a trial of the OX40 agonist ivuxolimab. Receptor source: an adult with an advanced solid tumor such as melanoma, head and neck, liver or kidney cancer. Each CDR3 is given with its conserved first and last residue.

v_gene,CDR3aa
TRBV27,CASSSIGTGADTQYF
TRBV14,CASSQEDFGGADTQYF
TRBV9,CASSVAAGGGDTQYF
TRBV5-4,CASAPHPTGGGTDTQYF
TRBV29-1,CSVLAGTYNEQFF
TRBV19,CASSMSFPGELFF
TRBV28,CASSFRGPYNEQFF
TRBV14,CASSQDFLNYGYTF
TRBV7-9,CASWSSGGMNTEAFF
TRBV4-2,CASSHLGRNEQYF
TRBV9,CASSAPSSYEQYF
TRBV27,CASSLQGWGAYEQYF
TRBV7-6,CASSHVGVTEAFF
TRBV13,CASSLAGESNTIYF
TRBV6-6,CASRSGLGSYNEQFF
TRBV13,CASSLVGAFYEQYF
TRBV7-2,CASTFPRQGANYGYTF
TRBV6-1,CASSPDSPLHF
TRBV5-4,CASSEGTASTDTQYF